These 26 T cell receptor beta chains originate from one sample sequenced in a study of T-cell reconstitution after alpha-beta-depleted transplantation in children. Unique molecular identifiers were used in preparing the TCRbeta library. TCRdb ran MiXCR on the PCR reads and lists one entry per CDR3 protein. The sample includes 540,000 or so distinct CDR3 sequences, 23% of them seen just once. The material sequenced was PBMCs, mostly from graft donor cells, taken 360 days after TCRalphabeta/CD19-depleted stem cell transplant. These receptors were taken from a boy younger than two who had a stem cell transplant for acute myeloid leukemia, so the T cells may come from the graft donor.

This sequence joins TRBV9 and TRBJ1-1; D call uncertain. The V gene's germline CDR1 is SGDLS and CDR2 YYNGEE. This CDR3 has 14 residues. V lost 3 bases, J lost 4 bases, and 13 bases lay in between. CDR3 protein: CASSAEVVGTEAFF. CDR3 coding DNA: TGTGCCAGCAGCGCGGAGGTTGTGGGCACTGAAGCTTTCTTT. Based on the CDR3 plus reference TRBV9 and TRBJ1-1, the full variable domain is DSGVTQTPKHLITATGQRVTLRCSPRSGDLSVYWYQQSLDQGLQFLIQYYNGEERAKGNILERFSAQQFPDLHSELNLSSLELGDSALYFCASSAEVVGTEAFFGQGTRLTVV.

This rearrangement joins TRBV5-1 to TRBJ2-2; 9 nucleotides align to TRBD1. CDR1 SGHRS and CDR2 YFSETQ come from the germline V gene. CDR3 size: 16 residues. J was trimmed by 4 bases and V by 1 base; bases with no gene match: 5. As DNA, the CDR3 is TGCGCCAGCAGCTTGACAGGGGGCGTTAGCACCGGGGAGCTGTTTTTT. Amino acid sequence: CASSLTGGVSTGELFF. Using reference TRBV5-1 and TRBJ2-2 for the parts outside the CDR3, the full variable domain is KAGVTQTPRYLIKTRGQQVTLSCSPISGHRSVSWYQQTPGQGLQFLFEYFSETQRNKGNFPGRFSGRQFSNSRSEMNVSTLELGDSALYLCASSLTGGVSTGELFFGEGSRLTVL.

This clonotype turned up a few times. The chain links TRBV3-1 to TRBJ1-5, with D possibly being TRBD1 (5 bases). Trimming shortened V by 2 bases and J by 2 bases, and 10 bases separated the two germline ends. This CDR3 is 15 amino acids long. The germline CDR1 and CDR2 sequences are LGHDT and YNNKEL (reference sequence). The CDR3 nucleotides read TGTGCCAGCAGCCAATTCACGGGGGGCAATCAGCCCCAGCATTTT. This sequence encodes CASSQFTGGNQPQHF. Variable domain in full (rest from reference TRBV3-1 and TRBJ1-5): DTAVSQTPKYLVTQMGNDKSIKCEQNLGHDTMYWYKQDSKKFLKIMFSYNNKELIINETVPNRFSPKSPDKAHLNLHINSLELGDSAVYFCASSQFTGGNQPQHFGDGTRLSIL.

The CDR3 spells CASGKRGAHNEQFF. The CDR3 bases are TGTGCCAGCGGTAAGAGGGGGGCCCACAATGAGCAGTTCTTC. V usage is TRBV7-2 and J usage is TRBJ2-1, with D perhaps TRBD1 or TRBD2 (6 bases each). This CDR3 region has 14 residues. Per germline, CDR1 SGHTA and CDR2 FQGNSA. Trimming took off 8 bases at V and 5 bases at J, with 16 bases between the two ends. The full variable domain, rest sourced from reference TRBV7-2 and TRBJ2-1, is GAGVSQSPSNKVTEKGKDVELRCDPISGHTALYWYRQSLGQGLEFLIYFQGNSAPDKSGLPSDRFSAERTGGSVSTLTIQRTQQEDSAVYLCASGKRGAHNEQFFGPGTRLTVL.

The chain is built from TRBV7-2 and TRBJ2-5, with D possibly being TRBD1 (6 bases). Germline lookup yields CDR1 SGHTA and CDR2 FQGNSA. V lost 3 bases, J lost 4 bases, and 15 bases lay in between. The CDR3 is 15 residues long. The CDR3 here is CASSFSLLGGETQYF. The CDR3 coding sequence is TGTGCCAGCAGCTTCTCACTTCTAGGGGGAGAGACCCAGTACTTC.

This rearrangement joins TRBV9 to TRBJ2-5, with 7 bases lining up with TRBD2. The V gene end was trimmed by 4 bases and the J gene end by 2 bases; junction bases not matched to a gene: 8. Germline V CDR1 and CDR2: SGDLS, YYNGEE. The CDR3 extends over 15 amino acids. CDR3 protein: CASSTLGTIQETQYF. As DNA, the CDR3 is TGTGCCAGCAGCACCCTCGGGACTATACAAGAGACCCAGTACTTC.

This clonotype was counted a few times. The chain recombines TRBV10-3 with TRBJ2-3; possible D gene TRBD2, 6 bases. This CDR3 spans 16 amino acids. V gave up 3 bases and J gave up 2 bases, with 15 bases separating them. Germline V gene data show CDR1 as ENHRY and CDR2 as SYGVKD. CDR3 residues: CAISERSGRSTDTQYF. The CDR3 region has the DNA TGTGCCATCAGTGAAAGATCGGGGAGGTCCACAGATACGCAGTATTTT.

The genes are TRBV4-3 and TRBJ2-2; 9 bases fit TRBD1. The V segment lost 0 bases and the J segment 6 bases; nucleotides outside the gene matches: 5. The germline V gene encodes CDR1 LGHNA and CDR2 YSLEER. This CDR3 region has 16 residues. CDR3 in DNA: TGCGCCAGCAGCCAAGATACAGGGGGCCACCCCGGGGAGCTGTTTTTT. Encoded protein: CASSQDTGGHPGELFF.

This clonotype was seen a handful of times. The rearrangement links TRBV12-3 or TRBV12-4 to TRBJ1-6, with a possible D match to TRBD1 (5 bases). Trimming left V 5 bases short and J 10 bases short, with 12 bases between. This CDR3 is built from 13 residues. In DNA form, the CDR3 reads TGTGCCAGCAGTGCAGGGTGGGGGTCACCCCTCCACTTT. As protein: CASSAGWGSPLHF.

This chain joins TRBV5-1 and TRBJ1-4, with a tentative D call TRBD1 (5 bases). This CDR3 contains 17 residues. The germline gives CDR1 SGHRS, CDR2 YFSETQ. V shed 0 bases and J shed 5 bases, with 17 bases lying between them. The CDR3 here is CASSLAGGGRSNEKLFF. CDR3 nucleotides: TGCGCCAGCAGCTTGGCCGGGGGAGGCAGGAGCAATGAAAAACTGTTTTTT.

V is TRBV20-1 and J is TRBJ2-2, with a possible D match to TRBD1 (5 bases). CDR3 size: 13 residues. Germline V gene lookup returns CDR1 DFQATT and CDR2 SNEGSKA (reference sequence). The CDR3, as DNA: TGCATGAGTGAGGACACTAACACCGGGGAGCTGTTTTTT. Translating gives CMSEDTNTGELFF.

This clonotype was detected a few times. The V call is TRBV7-2, the J call TRBJ2-1, with D possibly being TRBD2 (6 bases). The CDR3 runs to 12 residues. Germline CDR1 SGHTA, CDR2 FQGNSA. V shed 1 base and J shed 13 bases, with 11 bases lying between them. CDR3 in amino acids: CASSLGRGPQFF. CDR3 bases: TGTGCCAGCAGCTTAGGGCGGGGACCCCAGTTCTTC. Complete variable domain (other parts from reference TRBV7-2 and TRBJ2-1): GAGVSQSPSNKVTEKGKDVELRCDPISGHTALYWYRQSLGQGLEFLIYFQGNSAPDKSGLPSDRFSAERTGGSVSTLTIQRTQQEDSAVYLCASSLGRGPQFFGPGTRLTVL.

The V and J genes are TRBV12-3 or TRBV12-4 and TRBJ1-1; 11 bases line up with TRBD1. Trimming at V came to 11 bases and at J to 4 bases, leaving 6 bases not matched to a gene. CDR3 size: 13 residues. CDR3 sequence: CAGRTGGTTEAFF. Written as DNA, the CDR3 is TGTGCCGGAAGGACAGGGGGCACCACTGAAGCTTTCTTT.

This chain connects TRBV7-8 to TRBJ2-1; the D call may be TRBD1 or TRBD2 (6 bases each). The germline V gene encodes CDR1 SGHVS and CDR2 FQNEAQ. The CDR3 is made up of 19 amino acids. Trimming took off 1 base at V and 5 bases at J, with 24 bases between the two ends. The CDR3 reads CASSLGGPLAGRRDNEQFF. CDR3 bases: TGTGCCAGCAGCTTAGGGGGGCCACTAGCAGGGAGGCGAGACAATGAGCAGTTCTTC.

This clonotype was observed many times. The gene calls are TRBV20-1 and TRBJ1-2; D gene uncertain. Germline V gene lookup returns CDR1 DFQATT and CDR2 SNEGSKA (reference sequence). The CDR3 spans 13 residues. Trimming took 0 bases from V and 6 from J, leaving 11 bases between them. CDR3: CSARESWVNGYTF. The CDR3 coding sequence is TGCAGTGCTAGAGAGTCTTGGGTCAATGGCTACACCTTC.

There are a few counts of this clonotype. J is TRBJ2-3 and V is TRBV28; possible D gene TRBD2, 6 bases. V was shortened by 3 bases and J by 1 base, with 14 bases between the two germline ends. Germline V gives CDR1 MDHEN, CDR2 SYDVKM. CDR3 length: 16 residues. CDR3 DNA sequence: TGTGCCAGCAGTTTCATAATGGCTAGCGGCACAGATACGCAGTATTTT. This translates into CASSFIMASGTDTQYF. The variable domain in full, completed from reference TRBV28 and TRBJ2-3, reads DVKVTQSSRYLVKRTGEKVFLECVQDMDHENMFWYRQDPGLGLRLIYFSYDVKMKEKGDIPEGYSVSREKKERFSLILESASTNQTSMYLCASSFIMASGTDTQYFGPGTRLTVL.

This clonotype turned up a few times. The CDR3 coding sequence is TGTGCCAGCAGCTTCCAGCCAGGCGAGAGCTCCTACAATGAGCAGTTCTTC. It yields the protein CASSFQPGESSYNEQFF. V is TRBV7-9 and J is TRBJ2-1; D is unclear. CDR1 is SEHNR and CDR2 is FQNEAQ in the germline V gene (reference sequence). V was shortened by 3 bases and J by 0 bases, with 15 bases between the two germline ends. This CDR3 comprises 17 residues.

This clonotype showed up just a few times. This chain uses TRBV10-3 with TRBJ2-7; perhaps TRBD1 as D (6 bases). CDR1 is ENHRY and CDR2 is SYGVKD in the germline V gene. The V end lost 10 bases, the J end lost 3 bases, and 13 bases lay between the germline ends. The CDR3 is made up of 12 amino acids. As DNA, the CDR3 is TGTGCCACCCAGACAGGAGACTACGAGCAGTACGTC. Its translation: CATQTGDYEQYV.

The rearrangement links TRBV4-1 to TRBJ2-3, with 7 bases matching TRBD1. The CDR3 has 15 residues. V gave up 3 bases and J gave up 2 bases; unmatched junction bases: 5. The germline gives CDR1 MGHRA, CDR2 YSYEKL. CDR3: CASSHDRADTDTQYF. The CDR3 DNA reads as TGCGCCAGCAGCCACGACAGGGCCGACACAGATACGCAGTATTTT.

This clonotype was observed many times. The rearrangement links TRBV6-5 to TRBJ1-2, with 9 bases lining up with TRBD1. CDR1 is MNHEY and CDR2 is SVGAGI in the germline V gene. The V and J ends lost 5 bases and 4 bases, in that order; junction bases with no gene match: 8. This CDR3 has 15 residues. The CDR3 bases are TGTGCCAGCAGTAACAGGGGGCTCCCCTCCTATGGCTACACCTTC. It yields the protein CASSNRGLPSYGYTF.

The chain links TRBV3-1 to TRBJ2-7; maybe TRBD1 (6 bases). The CDR3 totals 15 residues. CDR1 and CDR2 (germline): LGHDT, YNNKEL (reference sequence). The ends were cut back, 0 bases at V and 9 bases at J, with 18 bases in the middle. Here the CDR3 reads CASSQEAGRGWVQYF. The CDR3 bases are TGTGCCAGCAGCCAAGAGGCGGGCAGGGGTTGGGTGCAGTACTTC.

There are a few counts of this clonotype. CDR3 coding DNA: TGTGCCATCAGCGCAGGGGGAGTCACTGAAGCTTTCTTT. It codes for CAISAGGVTEAFF. The chain uses TRBV10-3 and TRBJ1-1; 7 bases align to TRBD1. The V and J ends lost 6 bases and 4 bases, in that order; junction bases with no gene match: 5. The CDR3 loop spans 13 amino acids. Germline CDR1 and CDR2: ENHRY and SYGVKD.

Points on this clonotype: At one boundary the junction diverges from the germline segment, which might be a read error. This chain uses TRBV5-5 with TRBJ2-7; 7 nucleotides line up with TRBD1. This CDR3 has 14 residues. The germline CDR1 and CDR2 sequences are SGHKS and YYEKEE (reference sequence). CDR3 in DNA: TGTGCCAGCACCTTGTTCGACAGGGCCTACGAGCAGTACTTC. The encoded protein is CASTLFDRAYEQYF. Filled out from reference TRBV5-5 and TRBJ2-7, the complete variable domain reads DAGVTQSPTHLIKTRGQQVTLRCSPISGHKSVSWYQQVLGQGPQFIFQYYEKEERGRGNFPDRFSARQFPNYSSELNVNALLLGDSALYLCASTLFDRAYEQYFGPGTRLTVT.

This clonotype showed up many times. The CDR3 sequence: CASSLRTEAFF. The CDR3 coding sequence is TGTGCCAGCAGTTTGCGCACTGAAGCTTTCTTT. This chain uses TRBV12-3 or TRBV12-4 with TRBJ1-1, with D hard to call. CDR3 length: 11 amino acids. Between the trimmed V and J ends, which lost 3 bases and 4 bases, there was a span of 3 bases.

CDR3 loop: CASSLVFRTGAAVGYEQYV. The CDR3 DNA follows: TGTGCCAGCAGCTTAGTCTTCCGGACAGGGGCCGCTGTCGGATACGAGCAGTACGTC. This sequence joins TRBV7-6 and TRBJ2-7, with 9 bases that match TRBD1. Germline values: CDR1 SGHVS, CDR2 FNYEAQ. J was trimmed by 4 bases and V by 1 base; bases with no gene match: 17. This CDR3 spans 19 amino acids.

This clonotype has only a few counts. This CDR3 is CASGLPNRDYEQYF. The DNA for the CDR3 is TGTGCTAGTGGTCTACCTAACAGGGACTACGAGCAGTACTTC. V and J are TRBV12-5 and TRBJ2-7, with TRBD1 as a possible D gene (6 bases). V was shortened by 5 bases and J by 3 bases, with 14 bases between the two germline ends. Germline V gene sequence: CDR1 LGHNT, CDR2 FRNRAP. CDR3 length equals 14 residues.